The 13 T cell receptor beta chains listed next were all sequenced from one sample in a study of glioma-infiltrating T cells. TCR alpha and beta CDR3 regions were amplified from RNA using iRepertoire nested multiplex PCR. MiXCR, applied by TCRdb to the multiplex PCR reads, yields one record per CDR3 protein. The repertoire holds roughly 100,000 distinct CDR3 sequences, with roughly 30% as singletons. Sequenced input: glioma tissue, nonneoplastic brain tissue, or PBMCs (not recorded which). All receptors come from a human donor with low-grade glioma or glioblastoma, undergoing nonglioma brain surgery, or in good health (not recorded which).

Concerning this clonotype itself: A much larger clone lies a single base off, so this may be a read error. The V gene is TRBV7-2, the J gene TRBJ2-3, with D unresolved. Looked up from germline, CDR1 is SGHTA and CDR2 is FQGNSA. The CDR3 has 12 residues. V gave up 10 bases and J gave up 5 bases, with 13 bases separating them. The CDR3 DNA follows: TGTGCCATCAGTCCAAAAGGAGATACGCAGTATTTT. It codes for CAISPKGDTQYF.

The chain recombines TRBV12-3 or TRBV12-4 with TRBJ1-3, with 8 bases identical to TRBD1. Unmatched junction bases numbered 9, after V lost 5 bases and J lost 0 bases. The CDR3 is made up of 17 amino acids. The CDR3 sequence: CASSLGQGVSSGNTIYF. CDR3 bases: TGTGCCAGCAGTCTAGGACAGGGTGTGAGCTCTGGAAACACCATATATTTT.

In its sample, this clonotype ranks as medium-sized. The chain combines TRBV27 with TRBJ2-5; perhaps TRBD2 as D (5 bases). Germline CDR1 is MNHEY and CDR2 is SMNVEV (reference sequence). V was clipped by 6 bases and J by 7 bases, with 12 bases between them. The CDR3 is 12 amino acids. The CDR3 loop is CASSSPEGTQYF. The CDR3 DNA sequence: TGTGCCAGCAGCAGCCCCGAGGGGACCCAGTACTTC.

The genes are TRBV5-6 and TRBJ1-1; D might be TRBD1 (6 bases). The CDR3 loop spans 17 amino acids. The germline V gene has CDR1 SGHDT and CDR2 YYEEEE. Trimming removed 2 bases at V and 5 bases at J, with 22 bases between. CDR3 nucleotides: TGTGCCAGCAGCTTTCGATTTACCCCCCCGGACAGTACTGAAGCTTTCTTT. It yields the protein CASSFRFTPPDSTEAFF.

V gene TRBV3-1 combines with J gene TRBJ1-6; D remains unclear. V dropped 4 bases and J dropped 8 bases, with 12 bases sitting between them. The germline gives CDR1 LGHDT, CDR2 YNNKEL (reference sequence). CDR3 length equals 14 residues. As DNA, the CDR3 is TGTGCCAGCAGCCCGGCGACAAGGGATTCACCCCTCCACTTT. Protein: CASSPATRDSPLHF.

This clonotype has ten or more counts. The chain recombines TRBV6-2 or TRBV6-3 with TRBJ1-3, with unresolved D. The V end lost 0 bases, the J end lost 2 bases, and 8 bases lay between the germline ends. The CDR3 is made up of 15 amino acids. Germline CDR1 is MNHEY and CDR2 is SVGEGT. This chain's CDR3 is CASSYSGPAGNTIYF. Here the CDR3 DNA reads TGTGCCAGCAGTTACTCTGGGCCGGCTGGAAACACCATATATTTT.

Of note for this clonotype: A clone one base away is much larger, so this may be a read error. This rearrangement joins TRBV20-1 to TRBJ1-2, with D unresolved. The CDR3 covers 14 residues. Germline V gene data show CDR1 as DFQATT and CDR2 as SNEGSKA (reference sequence). The CDR3 spells CSAGDPVEVRGYTF. The CDR3 nucleotides are TGCAGTGCTGGAGATCCAGTGGAGGTGAGGGGCTACACCTTC.

V gene TRBV19 combines with J gene TRBJ1-2, with D perhaps TRBD1 (5 bases). The V end lost 5 bases, the J end lost 7 bases, and 17 bases lay between the germline ends. Germline lookup yields CDR1 LNHDA and CDR2 SQIVND (reference sequence). The CDR3 covers 14 residues. CDR3 residues: CASSLQGASPGYTF. In DNA, the CDR3 is TGTGCCAGTAGTTTGCAGGGAGCGTCCCCTGGCTACACCTTC.

As for this clonotype: The junction departs from germline at one end; a sequencing error may be responsible. V is TRBV10-2 and J is TRBJ2-3, with TRBD2 as a possible D gene (6 bases). The CDR3 covers 14 residues. CDR1 and CDR2 from the germline V gene are WSHSY and SAAADI. The CDR3 bases are TGTGCCAGCCGGGACTTCGGAGGCACAGATACGCAGTATTTT. This encodes CASRDFGGTDTQYF.

A remark on this clonotype: Lacking the conserved final phenylalanine or tryptophan, this CDR3 likely reflects a read error. The chain recombines TRBV20-1 with TRBJ2-3; D not resolved. This CDR3 contains 15 residues. Germline V gene lookup returns CDR1 DFQATT and CDR2 SNEGSKA (reference sequence). Trimming took off 3 bases at V and 1 base at J, with 14 bases between the two ends. CDR3 in amino acids: CSASKGTIGTDTQYS. DNA for the CDR3: TGCAGTGCTAGTAAGGGTACGATCGGCACAGATACGCAGTATTCT.

This clonotype was detected many times. The rearrangement links TRBV4-3 to TRBJ1-1; 7 bases agree with TRBD1. Trimming took 8 bases from V and 10 from J; bases not matched to a gene: 22. Germline-derived CDR1 and CDR2 are LGHNA and YSLEER. The CDR3 is made up of 16 amino acids. The CDR3 loop reads CASAYRGGWGSVGAFF. The CDR3 DNA is TGCGCCAGCGCCTACAGGGGAGGATGGGGGTCGGTTGGAGCTTTCTTT.

For this clonotype: A much larger clone sits a single nucleotide away, making a read error possible. CDR3 sequence: CASSDVASGMNEQFF. CDR3 sequence (DNA): TGTGCCAGCAGTGATGTTGCTAGCGGGATGAATGAGCAGTTCTTC. The V call is TRBV2, the J call TRBJ2-1; TRBD2 matches at 9 bases. CDR3 length: 15 amino acids. V trimming: 3 bases; J trimming: 7 bases; junction bases outside the gene matches: 7. Germline V CDR1 and CDR2: SNHLY, FYNNEI.

This clonotype occurred many times. V gene TRBV4-1 combines with J gene TRBJ1-1; D gene uncertain. Deletions cut 4 bases from V and 3 bases from J, with 9 bases between. Germline CDR1 reads MGHRA; CDR2 reads YSYEKL. The CDR3 is 13 residues long. CDR3 in amino acids: CASSREVDTEAFF. The CDR3 DNA follows: TGCGCCAGCAGCCGAGAAGTCGACACTGAAGCTTTCTTT.